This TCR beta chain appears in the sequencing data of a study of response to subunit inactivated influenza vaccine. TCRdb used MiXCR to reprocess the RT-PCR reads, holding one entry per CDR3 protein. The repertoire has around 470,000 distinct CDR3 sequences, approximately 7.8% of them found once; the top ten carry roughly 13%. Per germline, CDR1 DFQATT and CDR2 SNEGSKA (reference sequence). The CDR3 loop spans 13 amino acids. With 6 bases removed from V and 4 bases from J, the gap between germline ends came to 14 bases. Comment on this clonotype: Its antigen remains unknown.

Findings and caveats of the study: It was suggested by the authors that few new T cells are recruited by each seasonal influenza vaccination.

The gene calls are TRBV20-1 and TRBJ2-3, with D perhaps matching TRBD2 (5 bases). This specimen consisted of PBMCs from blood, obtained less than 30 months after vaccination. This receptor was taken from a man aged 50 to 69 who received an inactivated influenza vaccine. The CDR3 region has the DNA TGCAGTGCCTTAGCCGGAGGAGCAGATACGCAGTATTTT. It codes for CSALAGGADTQYF.